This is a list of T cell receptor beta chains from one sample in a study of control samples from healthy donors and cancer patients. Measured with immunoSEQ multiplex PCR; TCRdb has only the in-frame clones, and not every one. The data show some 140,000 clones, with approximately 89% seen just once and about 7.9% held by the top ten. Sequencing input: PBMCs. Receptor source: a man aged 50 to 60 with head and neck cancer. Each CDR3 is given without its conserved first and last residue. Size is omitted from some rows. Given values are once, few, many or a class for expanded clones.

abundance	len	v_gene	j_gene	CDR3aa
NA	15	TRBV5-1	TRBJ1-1	ASSARQGGRLDTEAF
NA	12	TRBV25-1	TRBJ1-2	ASRPPGSNYGYT
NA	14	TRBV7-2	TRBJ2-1	ASSLVLGSSYNEQF
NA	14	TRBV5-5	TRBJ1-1	ASSSGQDKGNTEAF
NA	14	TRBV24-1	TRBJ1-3	ATSDLWTGSGNTIY
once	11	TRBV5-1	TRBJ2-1	ASSLVAEREQF
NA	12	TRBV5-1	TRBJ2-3	ASNDRGLTDTQY
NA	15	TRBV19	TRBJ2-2	ASSDSGTAMNTGELF
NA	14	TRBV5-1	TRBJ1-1	ASSSGQGAKGTEAF
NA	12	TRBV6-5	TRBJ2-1	ASDRDREFYEQF
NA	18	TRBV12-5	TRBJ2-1	ASGLLGVRPSGRGREEQF
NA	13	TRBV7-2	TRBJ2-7	ASSLGFGQTYEQY
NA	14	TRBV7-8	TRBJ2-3	ASSLIADDSTDTQY
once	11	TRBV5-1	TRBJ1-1	ASSRGRNTEAF
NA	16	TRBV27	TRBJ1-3	ASSLSLGQGGSGNTIY
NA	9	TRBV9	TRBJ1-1	ASTANTEAF
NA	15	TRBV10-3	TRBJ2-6	AISRLAGGSGANVLT
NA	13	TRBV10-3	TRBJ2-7	AISGTGQPIYEQY
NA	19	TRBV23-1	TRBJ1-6	ASSQWMVDRTPSSYNSPLH
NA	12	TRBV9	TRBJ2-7	ASSPWGGAYEQY
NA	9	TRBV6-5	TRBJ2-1	ASSYLDEQF
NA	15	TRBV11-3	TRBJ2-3	ASSQGLAGVGTDTQY
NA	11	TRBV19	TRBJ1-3	ASGTAFGNTIY
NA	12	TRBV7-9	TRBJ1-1	ASSLMGAGPEAF
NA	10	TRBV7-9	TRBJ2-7	ASSLGGAAVD
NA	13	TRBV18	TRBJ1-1	ASSWDRVPNTEAF
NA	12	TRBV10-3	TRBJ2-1	AIARTGDYNEQF
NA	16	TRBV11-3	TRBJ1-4	ASSLPVEREGTNEKLF
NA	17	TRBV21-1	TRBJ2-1	ASPKITSMGLAGGNEQF
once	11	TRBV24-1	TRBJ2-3	ATREKSTDTQY
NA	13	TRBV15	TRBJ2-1	ATSRDSSGGNEQF
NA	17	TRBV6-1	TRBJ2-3	ASSVIAGGPMSSTDTQY
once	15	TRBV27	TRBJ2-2	ASSFLSPGRMRGELF